This TCR beta chain was sequenced in a study of graft-versus-host responses after intestinal transplantation. Method: immunoSEQ multiplex PCR; TCRdb's copy keeps in-frame clones and lacks some. Here the sample spans around 64,000 clones, 90% to 95% being singletons. CDR3 length: 17 amino acids. The germline V gene has CDR1 SGHAT and CDR2 FQNNGV. V lost 3 bases to trimming and J lost 4 bases, with 22 bases between them. Turning to this clone: Its target is unknown.

Sequencing was performed on unstimulated CD4+ T cells sorted from spleen or lymph node cells, taken before transplant. This receptor was identified in a human donor who was the organ donor for an intestinal transplant. V gene TRBV11-2 combines with J gene TRBJ2-7; weak D call: TRBD1 (6 bases). The CDR3 coding sequence is TGTGCCAGCAGCTTGTTTCGGACCTTTGACAGGCCGTACGAGCAGTACTTC. Residues: CASSLFRTFDRPYEQYF. Combining the CDR3 with reference TRBV11-2 and TRBJ2-7 gives the whole variable domain EAGVAQSPRYKIIEKRQSVAFWCNPISGHATLYWYQQILGQGPKLLIQFQNNGVVDDSQLPKDRFSAERLKGVDSTLKIQPAKLEDSAVYLCASSLFRTFDRPYEQYFGPGTRLTVT.